This T cell receptor (beta chain) appears in the sequencing data of a study of shared clonotypes between healthy human individuals. Profiled with immunoSEQ multiplex PCR; TCRdb holds only in-frame clones, not every one. The profile shows about 1.1 million clones, around 78% of them singletons. On this clone itself: The junction differs from germline at one of its ends, possibly a read error.

CDR1 MGHRA and CDR2 YSYEKL come from the germline V gene. This CDR3 region has 14 residues. V usage is TRBV4-1 and J usage is TRBJ2-7; D remains ambiguous. The material sequenced was memory CD4+ T cells from PBMCs. As for subset: CD45RA-negative fraction. This receptor was obtained from a young man in good health. Some clones in this sample may be carry-over from other donors' samples. The CDR3 nucleotides read TGCGCCAGCAGTCAAGGCGCGCCCGCTCTTGAGCAGTACTTC. This encodes CASSQGAPALEQYF.